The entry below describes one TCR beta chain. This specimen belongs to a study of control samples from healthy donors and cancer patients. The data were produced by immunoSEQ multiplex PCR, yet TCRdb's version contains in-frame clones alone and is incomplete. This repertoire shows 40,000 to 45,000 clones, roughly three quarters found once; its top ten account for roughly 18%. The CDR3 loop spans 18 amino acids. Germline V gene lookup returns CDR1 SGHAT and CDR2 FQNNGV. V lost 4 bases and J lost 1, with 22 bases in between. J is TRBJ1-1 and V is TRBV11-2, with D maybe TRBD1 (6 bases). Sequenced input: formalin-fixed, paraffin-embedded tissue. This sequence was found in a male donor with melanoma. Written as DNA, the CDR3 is TGTGCCAGCAGCTCCCGGCGCAGGGGTATGAGGGCGAACACTGAAGCTTTCTTT. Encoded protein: CASSSRRRGMRANTEAFF.